Listed below are T cell receptor beta chains from one sample, sequenced in a study of human T cells and chemical hapten exposure. MiXCR, run by TCRdb on the RACE reads, gives a single entry per CDR3 protein. The sample lists about 250,000 distinct CDR3 sequences, roughly 7.4% seen once, with 0.9% to 1.5% in the top ten. Material: whole blood, obtained in connection with sensitization to the hapten diphenylcyclopropenone (DPC). The receptors were sampled from a man younger than 35 with alopecia areata. Some clones in this sample may be carry-over from other donors' samples. Both conserved end residues are part of each CDR3. Fields, in order: clone size, D gene, J gene, V gene, CDR3 protein, CDR3 DNA. D genes are given only for firm matches. A clone size is listed for some rows: how often the clone was seen (once, few, many), or a class if it is expanded.

clone size: -
D gene: -
J gene: TRBJ2-5
V gene: TRBV19
CDR3 protein: CASSISVWGQETQYF
CDR3 DNA: TGTGCCAGTAGTATCAGCGTATGGGGGCAAGAGACCCAGTACTTC

clone size: -
D gene: TRBD2
J gene: TRBJ2-4
V gene: TRBV6-2/TRBV6-3
CDR3 protein: CASSWTSRDIQYF
CDR3 DNA: TGTGCCAGCAGCTGGACTAGCAGGGACATTCAGTACTTC

clone size: few
D gene: -
J gene: TRBJ2-7
V gene: TRBV5-5
CDR3 protein: CASSLARRDVYEQYF
CDR3 DNA: TGTGCCAGCAGCTTGGCCCGCAGGGACGTCTACGAGCAGTACTTC

clone size: many
D gene: TRBD2
J gene: TRBJ2-3
V gene: TRBV9
CDR3 protein: CASRGSGGSDTQYF
CDR3 DNA: TGTGCCAGCAGGGGGAGCGGGGGGTCAGATACGCAGTATTTT

clone size: many
D gene: TRBD1
J gene: TRBJ2-7
V gene: TRBV7-9
CDR3 protein: CASSAGTGLLSEQYF
CDR3 DNA: TGTGCCAGCAGCGCCGGGACAGGGCTACTTTCCGAGCAGTACTTC

clone size: few
D gene: -
J gene: TRBJ1-1
V gene: TRBV10-1
CDR3 protein: CASSARVGNTEAFF
CDR3 DNA: TGCGCCAGCAGTGCCCGCGTTGGTAACACTGAAGCTTTCTTT

clone size: -
D gene: TRBD1
J gene: TRBJ1-5
V gene: TRBV15
CDR3 protein: CATSLTGVSNQPQHF
CDR3 DNA: TGTGCCACCAGCCTTACAGGGGTGAGCAATCAGCCCCAGCATTTT

clone size: -
D gene: -
J gene: TRBJ1-4
V gene: TRBV2
CDR3 protein: CASTPDTVGEKLFF
CDR3 DNA: TGTGCCAGCACTCCTGACACTGTGGGTGAAAAACTGTTTTTT

clone size: many
D gene: -
J gene: TRBJ1-2
V gene: TRBV6-5
CDR3 protein: CASSRPDSPGGYTF
CDR3 DNA: TGTGCCAGCAGCCGACCGGACAGTCCTGGCGGCTACACCTTC

clone size: few
D gene: TRBD1
J gene: TRBJ2-2
V gene: TRBV6-2/TRBV6-3
CDR3 protein: CASSQDRGTGELFF
CDR3 DNA: TGTGCCAGCAGCCAAGACAGGGGGACCGGGGAGCTGTTTTTT

clone size: -
D gene: -
J gene: TRBJ1-5
V gene: TRBV7-9
CDR3 protein: CASSLSKAGSNQPQHF
CDR3 DNA: TGTGCCAGCAGCTTAAGTAAAGCAGGTAGCAATCAGCCCCAGCATTTT

clone size: many
D gene: -
J gene: TRBJ2-1
V gene: TRBV12-5
CDR3 protein: CASALVRGDRRGVYNEQFF
CDR3 DNA: TGTGCTAGTGCTTTGGTACGAGGGGATAGAAGGGGGGTCTACAATGAGCAGTTCTTC

clone size: -
D gene: -
J gene: TRBJ1-6
V gene: TRBV11-2
CDR3 protein: CASSLGPGGQGSPLHF
CDR3 DNA: TGTGCCAGCAGCTTAGGACCGGGAGGGCAGGGTTCACCCCTCCACTTT

clone size: -
D gene: -
J gene: TRBJ2-1
V gene: TRBV6-2/TRBV6-3
CDR3 protein: CASSLEGVYNEQFF
CDR3 DNA: TGTGCCAGCTCTTTGGAAGGGGTCTACAATGAGCAGTTCTTC

clone size: many
D gene: -
J gene: TRBJ1-2
V gene: TRBV12-5
CDR3 protein: CASGLAGHGYTF
CDR3 DNA: TGTGCTAGTGGTTTGGCAGGTCATGGCTACACCTTC

clone size: few
D gene: -
J gene: TRBJ1-2
V gene: TRBV7-2
CDR3 protein: CASSLLSRGRVYGYTF
CDR3 DNA: TGTGCCAGCAGCTTACTCAGCAGGGGACGGGTCTATGGCTACACCTTC

clone size: many
D gene: -
J gene: TRBJ1-1
V gene: TRBV12-3/TRBV12-4
CDR3 protein: CASRTFGLGTEAFF
CDR3 DNA: TGTGCCAGCAGGACCTTCGGACTGGGGACTGAAGCTTTCTTT

clone size: few
D gene: -
J gene: TRBJ1-4
V gene: TRBV13
CDR3 protein: CASSLQRNEKLFF
CDR3 DNA: TGTGCCAGCAGCTTACAGAGAAATGAAAAACTGTTTTTT

clone size: few
D gene: TRBD2
J gene: TRBJ2-1
V gene: TRBV20-1
CDR3 protein: CSAVTSGGTSSSYNEQFF
CDR3 DNA: TGCAGTGCTGTGACTAGCGGGGGGACTAGTAGCTCCTACAATGAGCAGTTCTTC

clone size: -
D gene: -
J gene: TRBJ2-6
V gene: TRBV12-3/TRBV12-4
CDR3 protein: CASTSGANVLTF
CDR3 DNA: TGTGCCAGTACCTCTGGGGCCAACGTCCTGACTTTC

clone size: many
D gene: TRBD1
J gene: TRBJ1-2
V gene: TRBV11-2
CDR3 protein: CASSRIAGQEYGYTF
CDR3 DNA: TGTGCCAGCAGCCGTATAGCGGGACAGGAGTATGGCTACACCTTC

clone size: many
D gene: -
J gene: TRBJ2-5
V gene: TRBV14
CDR3 protein: CASSHNQETQYF
CDR3 DNA: TGTGCCAGCAGCCACAACCAAGAGACCCAGTACTTC

clone size: -
D gene: TRBD1
J gene: TRBJ2-7
V gene: TRBV6-1
CDR3 protein: CASSENPDRTGYEQYF
CDR3 DNA: TGTGCCAGCAGTGAGAACCCGGACAGGACGGGCTACGAGCAGTACTTC

clone size: many
D gene: TRBD1
J gene: TRBJ1-1
V gene: TRBV25-1
CDR3 protein: CASSGPTGANTEAFF
CDR3 DNA: TGTGCCAGCAGTGGCCCGACAGGGGCGAACACTGAAGCTTTCTTT

clone size: few
D gene: -
J gene: TRBJ1-1
V gene: TRBV6-5
CDR3 protein: CASSALMNTEAFF
CDR3 DNA: TGTGCCAGCAGTGCACTAATGAACACTGAAGCTTTCTTT

clone size: many
D gene: -
J gene: TRBJ1-1
V gene: TRBV6-5
CDR3 protein: CASSSPINTEAFF
CDR3 DNA: TGTGCCAGCAGCTCACCAATAAACACTGAAGCTTTCTTT

clone size: few
D gene: -
J gene: TRBJ2-3
V gene: TRBV6-1
CDR3 protein: CASGISADTQYF
CDR3 DNA: TGTGCCAGCGGGATTTCCGCAGATACGCAGTATTTT

clone size: -
D gene: -
J gene: TRBJ2-7
V gene: TRBV4-3
CDR3 protein: CASSQDFGSPYEQYF
CDR3 DNA: TGCGCCAGCAGCCAAGATTTCGGTTCGCCCTACGAGCAGTACTTC

clone size: few
D gene: TRBD2
J gene: TRBJ2-3
V gene: TRBV10-3
CDR3 protein: CAISETFRPGLVADTQYF
CDR3 DNA: TGTGCCATCAGTGAGACCTTTAGACCCGGACTAGTAGCAGATACGCAGTATTTT

clone size: -
D gene: -
J gene: TRBJ1-1
V gene: TRBV2
CDR3 protein: CASRKDAGHSNTEAFF
CDR3 DNA: TGTGCCAGCAGGAAAGATGCAGGACACTCAAACACTGAAGCTTTCTTT

clone size: many
D gene: TRBD2
J gene: TRBJ2-7
V gene: TRBV11-2
CDR3 protein: CASSSTSGGSYEQYF
CDR3 DNA: TGTGCCAGCAGCTCGACTAGCGGGGGTTCCTACGAGCAGTACTTC

clone size: few
D gene: -
J gene: TRBJ2-1
V gene: TRBV20-1
CDR3 protein: CSARDHHPLPWAPYNEQFF
CDR3 DNA: TGCAGTGCTAGAGATCATCACCCCCTCCCATGGGCCCCTTACAATGAGCAGTTCTTC

clone size: many
D gene: -
J gene: TRBJ2-7
V gene: TRBV6-1
CDR3 protein: CASSDPYVPTAEYYEQYF
CDR3 DNA: TGTGCCAGCAGTGATCCCTACGTCCCGACGGCGGAATACTACGAGCAGTACTTC

clone size: many
D gene: -
J gene: TRBJ1-2
V gene: TRBV6-2/TRBV6-3
CDR3 protein: CASSTEIYGYTF
CDR3 DNA: TGTGCCAGCAGTACGGAGATCTATGGCTACACCTTC

clone size: few
D gene: TRBD1
J gene: TRBJ1-6
V gene: TRBV12-3/TRBV12-4
CDR3 protein: CASSQRQGRNSPLHF
CDR3 DNA: TGTGCCAGCAGCCAAAGACAGGGACGGAATTCACCCCTCCACTTT

clone size: -
D gene: -
J gene: TRBJ2-1
V gene: TRBV7-9
CDR3 protein: CASGPLPSSYNEQFF
CDR3 DNA: TGTGCCAGCGGCCCTCTACCGAGCTCCTACAATGAGCAGTTCTTC

clone size: -
D gene: TRBD1
J gene: TRBJ2-7
V gene: TRBV10-3
CDR3 protein: CAISEEGARYEQYF
CDR3 DNA: TGTGCCATCAGTGAGGAGGGGGCCCGCTACGAGCAGTACTTC

clone size: few
D gene: -
J gene: TRBJ2-3
V gene: TRBV12-5
CDR3 protein: CASGFDEKDTQYF
CDR3 DNA: TGTGCTAGTGGTTTCGACGAGAAGGATACGCAGTATTTT

clone size: many
D gene: TRBD1
J gene: TRBJ2-7
V gene: TRBV12-3/TRBV12-4
CDR3 protein: CASSLTGSSYEQYF
CDR3 DNA: TGTGCCAGCAGCTTGACAGGGAGCTCCTACGAGCAGTACTTC

clone size: few
D gene: -
J gene: TRBJ1-5
V gene: TRBV6-2/TRBV6-3
CDR3 protein: CASTPHREADSNQPQHF
CDR3 DNA: TGTGCCAGCACTCCTCACCGGGAGGCGGATAGCAATCAGCCCCAGCATTTT

clone size: -
D gene: -
J gene: TRBJ1-2
V gene: TRBV4-3
CDR3 protein: CASSQSRGFGGYTF
CDR3 DNA: TGCGCCAGCAGCCAATCAAGGGGGTTCGGCGGCTACACCTTC